The clone carrying this T cell receptor beta chain was seen repeatedly, ten times or more. Its cognate antigen is unknown. V lost 5 bases to trimming and J lost 4 bases, with 15 bases between them. CDR3 length: 15 residues. In germline, CDR1 is SGHTA, CDR2 FQGNSA. These data originate in a study of T cell repertoires in cytomegalovirus infection. Study as a whole: In public TCR beta signatures, there were indications of both CMV infection and matching HLA type.

Study-wide results and caveats: CMV carriers with the relevant HLA were identified by cumulative public TCR beta family frequency.

TCRdb re-called the reads through MiXCR, storing one row per CDR3 protein. The table lists about 140,000 distinct CDR3 sequences, roughly 6% of them singletons, with about a sixth in the top ten. This receptor was identified in a human donor in good health (CMV status not recorded). Some clones in this sample may be carry-over from other donors' samples. The chain joins TRBV7-2 to TRBJ1-5; TRBD1 is a possible D gene (5 bases). The sample was PBMCs. CDR3 DNA sequence: TGTGCCAGCAGCCGAACCCTTGGGGGGAATCAGCCCCAGCATTTT. It specifies CASSRTLGGNQPQHF.